The 21 T cell receptor beta chains below all came from one sample that was sequenced in a study of T cell responses to AZD1222 COVID-19 vaccine. TCRdb's copy holds only in-frame clones and misses some; the assay was immunoSEQ multiplex PCR. The sample carries around 65,000 clones, approximately 83% recorded once. The material sequenced was peripheral blood, taken on day 0 of AZD1222 vaccination. The source of these receptors is an adult in good health.

V gene TRBV7-9 combines with J gene TRBJ2-5; D might be TRBD2 (5 bases). This CDR3 has 14 residues. The germline CDR1 and CDR2 sequences are SEHNR and FQNEAQ (reference sequence). The V gene lost 5 bases and the J gene lost 1 base, with 11 bases spanning the gap. The CDR3 DNA is TGTGCCAGCAGCCCCATTGGAGGCCAAGAGACCCAGTACTTC. This sequence encodes CASSPIGGQETQYF.

This chain connects TRBV28 to TRBJ2-2; D possibly corresponds to TRBD2 (5 bases). V was cut by 0 bases and J by 4 bases, with 9 bases left in between. The length of the CDR3 is 15 residues. Germline-derived CDR1 and CDR2 are MDHEN and SYDVKM. CDR3 sequence reads: CASSLWEVSTGELFF. CDR3 in DNA: TGTGCCAGCAGTTTATGGGAGGTCAGCACCGGGGAGCTGTTTTTT.

This chain connects TRBV5-4 to TRBJ1-1; D is undetermined. The CDR3 consists of 13 residues. V dropped 2 bases and J dropped 1 base, with 6 bases sitting between them. The germline V gene has CDR1 SGHNT and CDR2 YYREEE (reference sequence). The CDR3 protein is CASSLLENTEAFF. In DNA, the CDR3 is TGTGCCAGCAGCTTATTGGAGAACACTGAAGCTTTCTTT.

The chain couples TRBV5-8 to TRBJ1-2; D is perhaps TRBD1 (5 bases). CDR1 is SGHTS and CDR2 is YDEGEE in the germline V gene. This CDR3 contains 15 residues. V lost 5 bases and J lost 0, with 14 bases in between. The CDR3 loop reads CASRLQGGTNYGYTF. The CDR3 DNA follows: TGTGCCAGCAGGCTGCAGGGTGGGACTAACTATGGCTACACCTTC.

This chain joins TRBV27 and TRBJ1-6, with 7 bases aligning to TRBD1. This CDR3 region has 14 residues. Germline V gene lookup returns CDR1 MNHEY and CDR2 SMNVEV (reference sequence). Unmatched junction bases numbered 2, after V lost 2 bases and J lost 7 bases. CDR3 DNA sequence: TGTGCCAGCAGTTTAGACAGGGTAAATTCACCCCTCCACTTT. It specifies CASSLDRVNSPLHF.

The chain is built from TRBV24-1 and TRBJ2-5; D call uncertain. V was clipped by 4 bases and J by 4 bases, with 9 bases between them. This CDR3 has 13 amino acids. Germline V gene sequence: CDR1 KGHDR, CDR2 SFDVKD. The CDR3 reads CATSDGPLETQYF. The CDR3 DNA follows: TGTGCCACCAGTGACGGACCGTTAGAGACCCAGTACTTC.

Written as DNA, the CDR3 is TGCGCCAGCCGTTTAGTCGGGTTCCAAGAGACCCAGTACTTC. This translates into CASRLVGFQETQYF. The chain carries TRBV5-1 and TRBJ2-5; D is ambiguous. Trimming took off 7 bases at V and 1 base at J, with 14 bases between the two ends. The CDR3 contains 14 residues. CDR1 and CDR2 from the germline V gene are SGHRS and YFSETQ.

V is TRBV9 and J is TRBJ2-5; D possibly corresponds to TRBD1 (6 bases). Per germline, CDR1 SGDLS and CDR2 YYNGEE. The CDR3 totals 15 residues. Trimming took off 0 bases at V and 5 bases at J, with 14 bases between the two ends. The chain's CDR3 is CASSVGGPTGETQYF. As DNA, the CDR3 is TGTGCCAGCAGCGTAGGGGGGCCAACGGGGGAGACCCAGTACTTC.

The V and J genes are TRBV30 and TRBJ2-7; no definite D call. The CDR3 has 13 amino acids. Per the germline V gene, CDR1 is GTSNPN and CDR2 is SVGIG (reference sequence). V dropped 0 bases and J dropped 1 base, with 7 bases sitting between them. The CDR3, as DNA: TGTGCCTGGAGTGTAGTGGATTCCTACGAGCAGTACTTC. Amino acids: CAWSVVDSYEQYF. Full variable domain (rest looked up from reference TRBV30 and TRBJ2-7): SQTIHQWPATLVQPVGSPLSLECTVEGTSNPNLYWYRQAAGRGLQLLFYSVGIGQISSEVPQNLSASRPQDRQFILSSKKLLLSDSGFYLCAWSVVDSYEQYFGPGTRLTVT.

The genes are TRBV5-5 and TRBJ2-7; the D is unclear. The V gene lost 4 bases and the J gene lost 0 bases, with 8 bases spanning the gap. CDR3 length: 13 amino acids. Germline V gene lookup returns CDR1 SGHKS and CDR2 YYEKEE (reference sequence). The CDR3: CASSDATSYEQYF. The DNA for the CDR3 is TGTGCCAGCAGCGACGCTACCTCCTACGAGCAGTACTTC.

This clone has more than one count but fewer than ten. The V gene is TRBV5-5, the J gene TRBJ2-7; no definite D call. Per the germline V gene, CDR1 is SGHKS and CDR2 is YYEKEE (reference sequence). Trimming left V 2 bases short and J 4 bases short, with 16 bases between. The CDR3 is 15 residues long. The CDR3 sequence: CASSFISAGLYEQYF. The CDR3 DNA reads as TGTGCCAGCAGCTTCATCTCCGCAGGCCTTTACGAGCAGTACTTC.

This clone has more than one count but fewer than ten. The rearrangement uses TRBV5-6 and TRBJ2-1; weak D call: TRBD2 (6 bases). Between the trimmed V and J ends, which lost 3 bases and 6 bases, there was a span of 13 bases. The CDR3 has 14 residues. Per the germline V gene, CDR1 is SGHDT and CDR2 is YYEEEE. CDR3 sequence (DNA): TGTGCCAGCAGCTCCCGAGGAGCGGGCAATGAGCAGTTCTTC. It codes for CASSSRGAGNEQFF.

This clone was seen once. This chain joins TRBV19 and TRBJ1-5; weak D call: TRBD1 (5 bases). From germline, CDR1 is LNHDA and CDR2 SQIVND (reference sequence). The ends were cut back, 5 bases at V and 4 bases at J, with 9 bases in the middle. The CDR3 sequence is 13 residues long. The CDR3 is CASSGGLNQPQHF. CDR3 DNA: TGTGCCAGTAGTGGGGGATTGAATCAGCCCCAGCATTTT.

The rearrangement links TRBV9 to TRBJ2-7; 11 positions agree with TRBD2. CDR3 length equals 16 residues. Germline V gives CDR1 SGDLS, CDR2 YYNGEE. V was clipped by 0 bases and J by 4 bases; unmatched bases: 6. CDR3 residues: CASSVGPLAGAYEQYF. In DNA form, the CDR3 reads TGTGCCAGCAGCGTAGGGCCACTAGCGGGGGCGTACGAGCAGTACTTC.

The J gene is TRBJ2-3, the V gene TRBV4-2; unclear D gene. Germline loops: CDR1 LGHNA, CDR2 YNFKEQ. This CDR3 contains 15 residues. V lost 4 bases, J lost 0 bases, and 11 bases lay in between. DNA of the CDR3: TGTGCCAGCAGCCTCATTGAGGACAGCACAGATACGCAGTATTTT. It specifies CASSLIEDSTDTQYF.

This clone appeared a single time. V is TRBV18 and J is TRBJ2-2; 12 nucleotides line up with TRBD1. Trimming cost V 3 bases and J 6 bases; bases outside gene matches: 11. In germline, CDR1 is KGHSH, CDR2 LQKENI. The CDR3 spans 18 residues. CDR3 DNA sequence: TGTGCCAGCTCACCTTTTTCTCCGGGACAGGGGGCCGCCGGGGAGCTGTTTTTT. This codes for CASSPFSPGQGAAGELFF.

Only one count was recorded for this clone. The chain has TRBV7-9 and TRBJ2-7; D gene uncertain. The CDR3 totals 14 residues. In germline, CDR1 is SEHNR, CDR2 FQNEAQ (reference sequence). V was trimmed by 1 base and J by 2 bases, leaving 9 bases between them. CDR3 in amino acids: CASSLGSVAYEQYF. CDR3 in DNA: TGTGCCAGCAGCTTAGGCAGCGTGGCCTACGAGCAGTACTTC.

V gene TRBV7-2 combines with J gene TRBJ1-2, with D hard to call. The CDR3 is 13 amino acids. Trimming cost V 0 bases and J 5 bases, with 7 bases left between them. The germline gives CDR1 SGHTA, CDR2 FQGNSA. The CDR3 DNA reads TGTGCCAGCAGCTTAGCTAGCACTTATGGCTACACCTTC. Protein: CASSLASTYGYTF.

This chain uses TRBV11-2 with TRBJ1-2; no firm D call. The CDR3 length is 12 residues. Trimming cost V 1 base and J 6 bases, with 6 bases left between them. Germline lookup yields CDR1 SGHAT and CDR2 FQNNGV. For the CDR3, the DNA is TGTGCCAGCAGCTTAGCTCAGGATGGCTACACCTTC. This gives the protein CASSLAQDGYTF.

This clone came up once. One junction end disagrees with the germline gene, perhaps due to a read error. The chain employs TRBV7-7 and TRBJ2-5, with 9 bases identical to TRBD1. The CDR3 length is 21 residues. In germline, CDR1 is SSHAT, CDR2 FNYEAQ (reference sequence). As DNA, the CDR3 is TGTGCTAGCAGCCACCCAAGACCCACGGGGGACAGGGTCCGGGGAGAAGAGACCCAGTACTTC. The encoded protein is CASSHPRPTGDRVRGEETQYF.

V and J are TRBV4-3 and TRBJ2-1, with 13 positions matching TRBD2. V lost 1 base to trimming and J lost 9 bases; unmatched junction nucleotides: 0. Germline loops: CDR1 LGHNA, CDR2 YSLEER. The CDR3 runs 14 residues. The CDR3 spells CASSQGLAGGEQFF. In DNA form, the CDR3 reads TGCGCCAGCAGCCAAGGACTAGCGGGGGGTGAGCAGTTCTTC.